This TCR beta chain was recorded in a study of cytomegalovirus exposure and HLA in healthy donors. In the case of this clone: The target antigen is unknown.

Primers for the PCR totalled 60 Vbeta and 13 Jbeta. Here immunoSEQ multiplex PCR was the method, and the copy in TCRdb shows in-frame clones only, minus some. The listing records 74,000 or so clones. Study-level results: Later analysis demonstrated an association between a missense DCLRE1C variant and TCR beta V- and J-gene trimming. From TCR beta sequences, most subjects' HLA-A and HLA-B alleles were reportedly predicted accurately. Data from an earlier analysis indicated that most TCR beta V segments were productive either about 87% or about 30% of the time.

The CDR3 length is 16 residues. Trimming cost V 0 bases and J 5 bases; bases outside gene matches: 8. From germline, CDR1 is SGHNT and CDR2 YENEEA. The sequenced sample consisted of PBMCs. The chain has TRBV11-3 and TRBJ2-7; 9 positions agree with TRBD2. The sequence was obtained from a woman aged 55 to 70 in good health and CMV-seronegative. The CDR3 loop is CASSLDRTSGLDEQYF. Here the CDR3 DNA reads TGTGCCAGCAGCTTAGACCGAACTAGCGGGCTCGACGAGCAGTACTTC.